This TCR beta chain was sequenced in a study of T-cell memory formation after mild COVID-19. In TCRdb, the 5' RACE reads were re-called with MiXCR into one record per CDR3 protein. The sample has roughly 500,000 distinct CDR3 sequences, around 20% seen once. Study results and caveats: Certain responding clones were present in pre-infection memory, suggesting participation of cross-reactive memory. Most CD4+ clones that shrank were in CM and EM, while CD8+ ones turned up in EMRA.

The germline V gene encodes CDR1 KGHSH and CDR2 LQKENI. The CDR3 runs to 14 residues. Trimming removed 2 bases at V and 2 bases at J, with 9 bases between. About this clonotype itself: Its antigen is currently unknown.

The V gene is TRBV18, the J gene TRBJ1-1; no clear D gene. Sample: PBMCs or a T cell subset sorted from them (not recorded which). This receptor was taken from an adult woman who had mild COVID-19 (a few samples of this study predate the infection). Cell type and time point are not known. The CDR3: CASSPSDRNTEAFF. As DNA, the CDR3 is TGTGCCAGCTCACCATCTGACCGCAACACTGAAGCTTTCTTT.